This T cell receptor (beta chain) was obtained from a study of T cell responses to AZD1222 COVID-19 vaccine. Study background: Investigators merged groups given second doses at roughly 4 or roughly 12 weeks. General study points: Baseline serostatus was positive in only six AZD1222 recipients. Regions left unmutated in variants are reportedly the target of nearly half of spike-specific TCRs. In a largely white British group with more females than males, clonal diversity was possibly underestimated.

This clone was seen just once. Its specificity is unknown. The repertoire was sequenced with immunoSEQ multiplex PCR; TCRdb's copy has only in-frame clones and lacks some. There are around 78,000 clones in the sample; 75% to 90% occur only once, and about 22% lies in the top ten. The source of this sequence is an adult in good health. The material sequenced was peripheral blood, taken on day 0 of AZD1222 vaccination.

CDR3 nucleotides: TGTGCCTGGAACCCCGGGGCCAACGTCCTGACTTTC. It specifies CAWNPGANVLTF. V and J are TRBV30 and TRBJ2-6; D remains ambiguous. CDR1 is GTSNPN, CDR2 SVGIG, per germline (reference sequence). This CDR3 region has 12 residues. Trimming left V 4 bases short and J 4 bases short, with 5 bases between.